Each of the 7 T cell receptor beta chains below was sequenced from the same sample in a study of vaccination and CD4 T cells after COVID-19. Sequencing of cultured CD4+ T cell DNA used the Oncomine TCR Beta short-read assay. TCRdb re-called the PCR reads with MiXCR, one entry per CDR3 protein. The data show about 7,600 distinct CDR3 sequences, more than 50% seen once. Documented treatment: approximately nine-day PBMC culture with coronavirus spike peptide pools or control peptides (ViraFEST assay). No antigen has been assigned to these receptors. The sample consisted of cultured CD4+ T cells from blood, taken after SARS-CoV-2 vaccination. The receptors derive from a human donor with COVID-19.

This chain joins TRBV7-2 and TRBJ1-2; D not resolved. Germline V CDR1 and CDR2: SGHTA, FQGNSA. V dropped 1 base and J dropped 2 bases, with 8 bases sitting between them. CDR3 length equals 14 residues. For the CDR3, the DNA is TGTGCCAGCAGCTTAGGGGCAAGGAACTATGGCTACACCTTC. Translated: CASSLGARNYGYTF.

The V and J genes are TRBV10-3 and TRBJ2-5; 10 nucleotides line up with TRBD2. The CDR3 covers 14 residues. CDR1 is ENHRY, CDR2 SYGVKD, per germline. Trimming removed 6 bases from V and 4 bases from J; junction bases left unmatched: 5. CDR3 loop: CAIRKAGGRETQYF. As DNA, the CDR3 is TGTGCCATCAGAAAAGCGGGGGGGAGAGAGACCCAGTACTTC.

This clonotype showed up just once. The V gene is TRBV5-1, the J gene TRBJ2-7, with D perhaps TRBD1 or TRBD2 (5 bases each). The CDR3 length is 15 residues. Trimming took 4 bases from V and 2 from J, leaving 16 bases between them. The germline V gene has CDR1 SGHRS and CDR2 YFSETQ. CDR3 protein: CASSPGTTLTYEQYF. CDR3 nucleotide sequence: TGCGCCAGCAGCCCGGGGACGACCTTAACCTACGAGCAGTACTTC.

The chain couples TRBV20-1 to TRBJ2-7, with a tentative D call TRBD2 (5 bases). This CDR3 region has 14 residues. V lost 6 bases and J 7 bases, leaving 22 bases between the germline ends. Looked up from germline, CDR1 is DFQATT and CDR2 is SNEGSKA (reference sequence). The CDR3 loop is CSAYLPTNTGEQYF. The CDR3 coding sequence is TGCAGTGCCTATCTGCCCACTAACACGGGAGAGCAGTACTTC.

This chain connects TRBV5-5 to TRBJ1-5, with a tentative D call TRBD1 (5 bases). The V gene lost 4 bases and the J gene lost 9 bases, with 23 bases spanning the gap. CDR1 and CDR2 from the germline V gene are SGHKS and YYEKEE (reference sequence). The CDR3 sequence is 16 residues long. The CDR3 loop is CASSKTTGALWGPQHF. CDR3 DNA: TGTGCCAGCAGCAAGACTACCGGGGCTTTGTGGGGGCCCCAGCATTTT.

V gene TRBV4-3 combines with J gene TRBJ2-5, with 7 bases aligning to TRBD1. V shed 0 bases, J shed 6 bases, and the junction held 4 bases outside the gene matches. The CDR3 runs 14 residues. Germline V CDR1 and CDR2: LGHNA, YSLEER. CDR3 sequence (DNA): TGCGCCAGCAGCCAAGATCTCAGGGGGAAGACCCAGTACTTC. It yields the protein CASSQDLRGKTQYF.

This clonotype was counted a single time. V gene TRBV30 combines with J gene TRBJ1-2; weak D call: TRBD1 (5 bases). The germline V gene has CDR1 GTSNPN and CDR2 SVGIG (reference sequence). Trimming took off 1 base at V and 8 bases at J, with 14 bases between the two ends. This CDR3 comprises 13 residues. The CDR3 spells CAWSERQGQGYTF. As DNA, the CDR3 is TGTGCCTGGAGTGAGAGGCAGGGCCAAGGCTACACCTTC. The variable domain in full, completed from reference TRBV30 and TRBJ1-2, reads SQTIHQWPATLVQPVGSPLSLECTVEGTSNPNLYWYRQAAGRGLQLLFYSVGIGQISSEVPQNLSASRPQDRQFILSSKKLLLSDSGFYLCAWSERQGQGYTFGSGTRLTVV.